This T cell receptor (beta chain) came from a study of T cell clonality in common variable immunodeficiency. Overall study results and limits: Fewer deletions and N-nucleotide insertions were reportedly seen in common variable immunodeficiency TCR beta sequences.

Some clones are missing from TCRdb's copy, which holds only in-frame ones; the method was immunoSEQ multiplex PCR. The record shows 15,000 to 20,000 clones for this sample, with no singletons present. CDR3 length equals 15 residues. Looked up from germline, CDR1 is LNHDA and CDR2 is SQIVND (reference sequence). The V and J ends lost 5 bases and 0 bases respectively, with 11 bases between them. About this clone itself: The antigen remains unidentified. The read ends 3 residues shy of where the CDR3 ends; the end is completed using the germline J gene.

This rearrangement joins TRBV19 to TRBJ1-5, with D unclear. The clonotype originates from a human donor with common variable immunodeficiency. Sequencing used peripheral blood mononuclear cells. The CDR3 sequence is CASSVTDFSNQPQHF. The covered CDR3 bases are TGTGCCAGTAGTGTTACAGATTTTAGCAATCAGCCC.